This T cell receptor beta chain was captured by sequencing in a study of STAT5B mutations in CD4+ large granular lymphocyte leukemia. On the study more broadly: Healthy donors showed HLA-associated enrichment of the CDR3 'QG' motif. Broader study findings: CD4-sorted patient repertoires seemed more clonal than healthy CD4+ repertoires. Data were not HLA-matched across samples. No patients shared main leukemic clonotypes, though about 25% appeared at low frequency elsewhere.

Germline values: CDR1 LGHNT, CDR2 FRNRAP. The CDR3 consists of 16 residues. Trimming shortened V by 2 bases and J by 5 bases, and 18 bases separated the two germline ends. The data were produced by immunoSEQ multiplex PCR, yet TCRdb's version contains in-frame clones alone and is incomplete. This sample yields 25,000 to 35,000 clones, of which approximately 80% are seen a single time; 5.5% to 7.5% belongs to the top ten. This clone has only a few counts. The antigen is undetermined. Sequencing was carried out using CD4+ T cells from blood buffy coats. The chain recombines TRBV12-5 with TRBJ1-1, with TRBD1 as a possible D gene (6 bases). This receptor was obtained from a human donor in good health. The CDR3 loop reads CASGLPRTAGGTEAFF. The CDR3 DNA reads as TGTGCTAGTGGTTTGCCCCGGACAGCGGGGGGTACTGAAGCTTTCTTT.